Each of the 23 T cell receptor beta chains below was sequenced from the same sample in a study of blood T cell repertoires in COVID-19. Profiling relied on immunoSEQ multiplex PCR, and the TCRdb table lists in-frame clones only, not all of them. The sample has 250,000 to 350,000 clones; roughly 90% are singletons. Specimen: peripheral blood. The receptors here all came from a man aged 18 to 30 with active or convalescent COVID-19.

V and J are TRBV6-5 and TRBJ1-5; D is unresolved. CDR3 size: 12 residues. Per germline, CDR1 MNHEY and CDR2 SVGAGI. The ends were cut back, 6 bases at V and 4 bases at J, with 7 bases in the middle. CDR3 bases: TGTGCCAGCAGGGCACCTAATCAGCCCCAGCATTTT. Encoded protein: CASRAPNQPQHF.

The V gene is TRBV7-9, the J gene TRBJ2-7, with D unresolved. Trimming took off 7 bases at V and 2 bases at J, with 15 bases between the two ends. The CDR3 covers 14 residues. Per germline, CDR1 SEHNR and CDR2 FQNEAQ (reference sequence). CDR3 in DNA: TGTGCCAGCACCTCGATACCTGGGCCCTACGAGCAGTACTTC. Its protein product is CASTSIPGPYEQYF.

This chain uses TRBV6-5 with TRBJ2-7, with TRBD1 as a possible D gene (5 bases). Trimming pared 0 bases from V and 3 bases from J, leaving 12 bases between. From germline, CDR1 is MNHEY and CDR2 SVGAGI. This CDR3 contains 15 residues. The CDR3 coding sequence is TGTGCCAGCAGTTACTCGACAGATAGAGGCTACGAGCAGTACTTC. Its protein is CASSYSTDRGYEQYF.

DNA of the CDR3: TGTGCCAGTAAAACCGGACAGGGTTTTACAGACACTGAAGCTTTCTTT. Its protein is CASKTGQGFTDTEAFF. This chain uses TRBV7-9 with TRBJ1-1; 8 positions agree with TRBD1. The CDR3 runs 16 residues. With 9 bases clipped from V and 3 bases from J, the junction kept 15 bases outside the gene matches. The germline gives CDR1 SEHNR, CDR2 FQNEAQ (reference sequence). The full variable domain, rest sourced from reference TRBV7-9 and TRBJ1-1, is DTGVSQNPRHKITKRGQNVTFRCDPISEHNRLYWYRQTLGQGPEFLTYFQNEAQLEKSRLLSDRFSAERPKGSFSTLEIQRTEQGDSAMYLCASKTGQGFTDTEAFFGQGTRLTVV.

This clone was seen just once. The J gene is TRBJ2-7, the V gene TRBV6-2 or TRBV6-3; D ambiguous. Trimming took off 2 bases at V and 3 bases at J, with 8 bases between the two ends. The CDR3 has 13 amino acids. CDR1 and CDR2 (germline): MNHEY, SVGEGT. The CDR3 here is CASSYPNFYEQYF. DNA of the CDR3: TGTGCCAGCAGTTACCCCAATTTCTACGAGCAGTACTTC.

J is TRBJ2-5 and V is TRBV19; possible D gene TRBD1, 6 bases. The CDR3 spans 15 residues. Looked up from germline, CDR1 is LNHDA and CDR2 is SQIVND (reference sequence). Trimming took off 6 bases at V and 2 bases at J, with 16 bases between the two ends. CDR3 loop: CASSPLGQLQETQYF. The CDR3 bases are TGTGCCAGTAGCCCCCTCGGACAGCTACAAGAGACCCAGTACTTC.

The CDR3 sequence: CASSLAVAGGYETQYF. DNA of the CDR3: TGTGCCAGCAGCTTAGCGGTGGCAGGGGGCTACGAGACCCAGTACTTC. The chain couples TRBV11-2 to TRBJ2-5, with 8 bases aligning to TRBD1. This CDR3 contains 16 residues. Trimming cost V 1 base and J 5 bases; bases outside gene matches: 9. CDR1 and CDR2 from the germline V gene are SGHAT and FQNNGV.

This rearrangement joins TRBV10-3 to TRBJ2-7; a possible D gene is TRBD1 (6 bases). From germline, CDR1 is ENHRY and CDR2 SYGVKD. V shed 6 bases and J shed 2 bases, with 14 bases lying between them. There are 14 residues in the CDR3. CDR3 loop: CAIRKGVLAYEQYF. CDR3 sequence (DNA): TGTGCCATCAGAAAGGGGGTGCTAGCCTACGAGCAGTACTTC.

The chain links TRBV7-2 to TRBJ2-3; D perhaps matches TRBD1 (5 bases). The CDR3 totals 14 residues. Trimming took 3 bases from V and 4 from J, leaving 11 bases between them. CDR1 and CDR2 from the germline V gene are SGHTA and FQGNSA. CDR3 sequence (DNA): TGTGCCAGCAGCTTGGCAGGGATCGCAGATACGCAGTATTTT. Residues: CASSLAGIADTQYF.

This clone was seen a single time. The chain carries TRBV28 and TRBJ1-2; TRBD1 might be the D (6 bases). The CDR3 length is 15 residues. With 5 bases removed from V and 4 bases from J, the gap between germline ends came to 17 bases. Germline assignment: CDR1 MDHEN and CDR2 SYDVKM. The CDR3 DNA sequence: TGTGCCAGCAGTCTACAGGGAAGATCCAGCTATGGCTACACCTTC. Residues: CASSLQGRSSYGYTF.

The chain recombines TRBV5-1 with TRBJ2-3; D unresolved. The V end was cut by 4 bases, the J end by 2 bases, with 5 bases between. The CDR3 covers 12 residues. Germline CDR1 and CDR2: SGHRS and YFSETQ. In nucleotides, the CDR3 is TGCGCCAGCAGCCCTACCACAGATACGCAGTATTTT. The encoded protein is CASSPTTDTQYF. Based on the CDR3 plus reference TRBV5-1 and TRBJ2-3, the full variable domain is KAGVTQTPRYLIKTRGQQVTLSCSPISGHRSVSWYQQTPGQGLQFLFEYFSETQRNKGNFPGRFSGRQFSNSRSEMNVSTLELGDSALYLCASSPTTDTQYFGPGTRLTVL.

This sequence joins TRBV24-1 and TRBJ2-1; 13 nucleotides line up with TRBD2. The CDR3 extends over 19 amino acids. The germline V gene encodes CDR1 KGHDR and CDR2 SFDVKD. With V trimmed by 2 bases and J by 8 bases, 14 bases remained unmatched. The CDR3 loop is CATSDSTFTSGRALDEQFF. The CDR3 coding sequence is TGTGCCACCAGTGATTCCACCTTTACTAGCGGGAGGGCCTTAGATGAGCAGTTCTTC.

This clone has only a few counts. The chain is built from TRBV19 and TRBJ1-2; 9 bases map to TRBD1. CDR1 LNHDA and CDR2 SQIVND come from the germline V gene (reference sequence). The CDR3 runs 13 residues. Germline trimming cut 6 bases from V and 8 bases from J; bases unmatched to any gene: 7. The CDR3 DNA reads TGTGCCAGTAGCACGACTGGACAGGGGGGCTACACCTTC. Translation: CASSTTGQGGYTF. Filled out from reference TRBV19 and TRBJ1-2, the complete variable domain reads DGGITQSPKYLFRKEGQNVTLSCEQNLNHDAMYWYRQDPGQGLRLIYYSQIVNDFQKGDIAEGYSVSREKKESFPLTVTSAQKNPTAFYLCASSTTGQGGYTFGSGTRLTVV.

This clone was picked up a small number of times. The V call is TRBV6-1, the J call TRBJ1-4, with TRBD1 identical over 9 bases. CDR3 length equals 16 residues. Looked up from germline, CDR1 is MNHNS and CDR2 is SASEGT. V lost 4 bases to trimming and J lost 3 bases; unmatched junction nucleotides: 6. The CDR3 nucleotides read TGTGCCAGCAGTGTGCGGGACAGGGCTTCTAATGAAAAACTGTTTTTT. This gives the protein CASSVRDRASNEKLFF.

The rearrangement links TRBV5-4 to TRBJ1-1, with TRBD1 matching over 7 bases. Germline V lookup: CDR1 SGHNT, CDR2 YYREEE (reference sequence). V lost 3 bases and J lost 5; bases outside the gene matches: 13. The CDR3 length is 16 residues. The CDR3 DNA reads TGTGCCAGCAGCTGGGGGACAGAGGGTTGGGCGACTGAAGCTTTCTTT. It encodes CASSWGTEGWATEAFF.

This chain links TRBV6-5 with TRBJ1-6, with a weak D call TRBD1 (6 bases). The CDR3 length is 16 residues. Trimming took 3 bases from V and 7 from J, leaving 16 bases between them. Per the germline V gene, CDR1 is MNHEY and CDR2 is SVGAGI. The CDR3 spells CASSYGRGFFNSPLHF. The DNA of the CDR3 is TGTGCCAGCAGTTATGGCAGGGGATTCTTCAATTCACCCCTCCACTTT.

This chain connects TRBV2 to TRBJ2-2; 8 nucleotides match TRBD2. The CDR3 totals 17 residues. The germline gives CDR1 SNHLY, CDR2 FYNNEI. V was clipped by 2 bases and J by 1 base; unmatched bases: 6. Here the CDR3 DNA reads TGTGCCAGCAGTGAACCCGGGCTAGCGGGGAACACCGGGGAGCTGTTTTTT. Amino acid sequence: CASSEPGLAGNTGELFF.

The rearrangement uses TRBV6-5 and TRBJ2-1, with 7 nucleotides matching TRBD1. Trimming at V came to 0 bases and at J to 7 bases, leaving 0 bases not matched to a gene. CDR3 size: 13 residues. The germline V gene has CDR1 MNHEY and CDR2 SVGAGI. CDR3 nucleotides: TGTGCCAGCAGTTACTCGGACAGGAATGAGCAGTTCTTC. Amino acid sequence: CASSYSDRNEQFF.

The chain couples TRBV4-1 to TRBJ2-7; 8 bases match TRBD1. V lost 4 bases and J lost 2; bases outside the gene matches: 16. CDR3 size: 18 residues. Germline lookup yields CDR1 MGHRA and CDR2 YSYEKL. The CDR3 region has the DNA TGCGCCAGCAGCCCCCTATCATCCGGGACAGGCCTAACCTACGAGCAGTACTTC. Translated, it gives CASSPLSSGTGLTYEQYF.

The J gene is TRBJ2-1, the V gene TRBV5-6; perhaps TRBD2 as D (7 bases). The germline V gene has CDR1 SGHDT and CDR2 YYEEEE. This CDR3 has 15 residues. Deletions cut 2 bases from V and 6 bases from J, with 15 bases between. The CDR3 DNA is TGTGCCAGCAGCTTCGGGCTAGCGGACAGCAATGAGCAGTTCTTC. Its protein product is CASSFGLADSNEQFF.

The CDR3 DNA reads as TGTGCCAGCAGCTCCGGGACTAGCGCGCCCGAGCAGTACTTC. Its translation is CASSSGTSAPEQYF. The J gene is TRBJ2-7, the V gene TRBV7-9, with 10 bases lining up with TRBD2. Germline trimming cut 4 bases from V and 6 bases from J; bases unmatched to any gene: 6. CDR1 is SEHNR, CDR2 FQNEAQ, per germline (reference sequence). CDR3 length: 14 residues.

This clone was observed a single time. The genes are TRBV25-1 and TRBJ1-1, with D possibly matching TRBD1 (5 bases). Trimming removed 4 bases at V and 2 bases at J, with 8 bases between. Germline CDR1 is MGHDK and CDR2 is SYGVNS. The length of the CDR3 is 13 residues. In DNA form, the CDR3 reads TGTGCCAGCAGTGCTACAGGTAACACTGAAGCTTTCTTT. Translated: CASSATGNTEAFF. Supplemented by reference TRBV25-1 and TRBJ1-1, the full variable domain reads EADIYQTPRYLVIGTGKKITLECSQTMGHDKMYWYQQDPGMELHLIHYSYGVNSTEKGDLSSESTVSRIRTEHFPLTLESARPSHTSQYLCASSATGNTEAFFGQGTRLTVV.

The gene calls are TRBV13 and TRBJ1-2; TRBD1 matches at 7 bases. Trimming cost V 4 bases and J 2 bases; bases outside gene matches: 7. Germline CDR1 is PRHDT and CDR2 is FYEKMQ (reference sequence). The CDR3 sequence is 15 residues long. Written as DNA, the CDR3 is TGTGCCAGCAGCTCACCCCTGACAGGGAACTATGGCTACACCTTC. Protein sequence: CASSSPLTGNYGYTF. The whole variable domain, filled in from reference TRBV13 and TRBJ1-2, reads AAGVIQSPRHLIKEKRETATLKCYPIPRHDTVYWYQQGPGQDPQFLISFYEKMQSDKGSIPDRFSAQQFSDYHSELNMSSLELGDSALYFCASSSPLTGNYGYTFGSGTRLTVV.